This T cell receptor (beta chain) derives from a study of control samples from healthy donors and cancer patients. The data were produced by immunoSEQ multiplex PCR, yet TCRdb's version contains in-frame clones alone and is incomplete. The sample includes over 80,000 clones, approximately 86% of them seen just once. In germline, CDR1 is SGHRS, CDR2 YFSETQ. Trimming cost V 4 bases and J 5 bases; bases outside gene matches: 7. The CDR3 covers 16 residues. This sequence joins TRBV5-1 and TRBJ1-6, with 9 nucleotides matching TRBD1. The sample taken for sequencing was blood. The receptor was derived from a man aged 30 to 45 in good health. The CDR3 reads CASSPLGTGNNSPLHF. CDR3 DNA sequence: TGCGCCAGCAGCCCGCTCGGGACAGGGAATAATTCACCCCTCCACTTT.